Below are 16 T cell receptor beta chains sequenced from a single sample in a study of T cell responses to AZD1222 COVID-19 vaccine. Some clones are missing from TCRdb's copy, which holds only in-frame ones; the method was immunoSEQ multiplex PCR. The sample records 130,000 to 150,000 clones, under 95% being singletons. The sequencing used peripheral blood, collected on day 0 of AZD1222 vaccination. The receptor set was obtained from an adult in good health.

CDR3: CASSGPDREVRPQHF. The CDR3 coding sequence is TGTGCCAGTAGTGGCCCGGACAGGGAAGTCAGGCCCCAGCATTTT. The chain has TRBV19 and TRBJ1-5; 8 nucleotides align to TRBD1. Germline CDR1 and CDR2: LNHDA and SQIVND (reference sequence). This CDR3 contains 15 residues. V was clipped by 5 bases and J by 9 bases; unmatched bases: 12.

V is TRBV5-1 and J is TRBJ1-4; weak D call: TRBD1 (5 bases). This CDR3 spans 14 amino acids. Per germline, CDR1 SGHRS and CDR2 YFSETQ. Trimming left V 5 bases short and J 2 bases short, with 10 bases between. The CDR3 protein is CASSQDTTNEKLFF. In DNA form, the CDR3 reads TGCGCCAGCAGTCAGGACACGACTAATGAAAAACTGTTTTTT. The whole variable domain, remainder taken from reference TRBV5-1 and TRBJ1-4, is KAGVTQTPRYLIKTRGQQVTLSCSPISGHRSVSWYQQTPGQGLQFLFEYFSETQRNKGNFPGRFSGRQFSNSRSEMNVSTLELGDSALYLCASSQDTTNEKLFFGSGTQLSVL.

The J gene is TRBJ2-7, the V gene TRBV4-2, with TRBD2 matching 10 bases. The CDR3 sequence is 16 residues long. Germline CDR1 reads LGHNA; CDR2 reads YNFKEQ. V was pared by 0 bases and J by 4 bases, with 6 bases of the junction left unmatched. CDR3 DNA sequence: TGTGCCAGCAGCCAAGAATTCGGACTAGCGGAATACGAGCAGTACTTC. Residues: CASSQEFGLAEYEQYF.

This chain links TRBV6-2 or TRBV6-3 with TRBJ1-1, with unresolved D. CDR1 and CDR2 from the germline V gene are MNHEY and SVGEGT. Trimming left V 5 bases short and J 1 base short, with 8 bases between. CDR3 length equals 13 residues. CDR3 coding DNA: TGTGCCAGCAGTCAAGTAGGGAACACTGAAGCTTTCTTT. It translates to CASSQVGNTEAFF.

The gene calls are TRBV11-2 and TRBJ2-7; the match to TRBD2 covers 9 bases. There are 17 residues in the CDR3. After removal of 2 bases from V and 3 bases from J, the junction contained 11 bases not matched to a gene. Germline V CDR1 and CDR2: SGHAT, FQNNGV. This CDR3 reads CASSLSGRTSEYYEQYF. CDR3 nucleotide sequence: TGTGCCAGCAGCTTAAGTGGACGGACTAGCGAATACTACGAGCAGTACTTC. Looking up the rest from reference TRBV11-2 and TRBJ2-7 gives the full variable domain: EAGVAQSPRYKIIEKRQSVAFWCNPISGHATLYWYQQILGQGPKLLIQFQNNGVVDDSQLPKDRFSAERLKGVDSTLKIQPAKLEDSAVYLCASSLSGRTSEYYEQYFGPGTRLTVT.

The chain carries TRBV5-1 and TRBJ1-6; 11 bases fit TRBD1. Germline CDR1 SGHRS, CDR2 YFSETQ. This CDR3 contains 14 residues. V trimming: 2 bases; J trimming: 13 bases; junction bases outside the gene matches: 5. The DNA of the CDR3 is TGCGCCAGCAGCTTCCGGGACAGGGGGTACCCCCTCCACTTT. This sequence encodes CASSFRDRGYPLHF.

The CDR3 sequence: CASRERPQAGELFF. CDR3 DNA: TGTGCCAGCAGGGAGAGACCCCAGGCGGGGGAGCTGTTTTTT. This chain uses TRBV9 with TRBJ2-2, with D hard to call. V was cut by 5 bases and J by 8 bases, with 16 bases left in between. CDR3 length: 14 amino acids. Germline V lookup: CDR1 SGDLS, CDR2 YYNGEE.

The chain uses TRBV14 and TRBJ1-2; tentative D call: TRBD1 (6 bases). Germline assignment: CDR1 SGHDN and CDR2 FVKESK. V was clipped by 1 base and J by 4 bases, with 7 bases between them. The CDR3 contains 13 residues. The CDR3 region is CASSQGRGYGYTF. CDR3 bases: TGTGCCAGCAGCCAAGGCAGGGGCTATGGCTACACCTTC.

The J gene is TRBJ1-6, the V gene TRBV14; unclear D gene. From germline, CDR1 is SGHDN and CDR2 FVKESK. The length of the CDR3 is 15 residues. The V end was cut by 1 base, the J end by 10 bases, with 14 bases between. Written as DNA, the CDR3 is TGTGCCAGCAGCCAAGTTCCTTATATCGGGTCACCCCTCCACTTT. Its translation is CASSQVPYIGSPLHF.

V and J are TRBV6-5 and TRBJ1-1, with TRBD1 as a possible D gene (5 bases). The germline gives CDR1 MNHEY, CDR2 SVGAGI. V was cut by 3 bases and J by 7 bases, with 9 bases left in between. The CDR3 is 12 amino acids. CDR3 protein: CASSYLGREAFF. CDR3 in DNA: TGTGCCAGCAGTTATTTGGGACGTGAAGCTTTCTTT.

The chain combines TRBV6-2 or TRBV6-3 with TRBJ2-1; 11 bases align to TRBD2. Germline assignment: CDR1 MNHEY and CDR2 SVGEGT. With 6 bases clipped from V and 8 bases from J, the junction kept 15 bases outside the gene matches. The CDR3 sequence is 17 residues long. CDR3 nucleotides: TGTGCCAGCAGCCTTACTACTAGCGGGAGTACCAGCGATGAGCAGTTCTTC. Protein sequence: CASSLTTSGSTSDEQFF.

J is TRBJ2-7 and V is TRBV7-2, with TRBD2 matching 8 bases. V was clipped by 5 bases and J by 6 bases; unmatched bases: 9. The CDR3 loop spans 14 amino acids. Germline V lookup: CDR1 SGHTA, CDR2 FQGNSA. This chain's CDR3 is CASSLGRAETEQYF. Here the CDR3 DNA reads TGTGCCAGCAGCCTCGGGAGGGCCGAAACCGAGCAGTACTTC.

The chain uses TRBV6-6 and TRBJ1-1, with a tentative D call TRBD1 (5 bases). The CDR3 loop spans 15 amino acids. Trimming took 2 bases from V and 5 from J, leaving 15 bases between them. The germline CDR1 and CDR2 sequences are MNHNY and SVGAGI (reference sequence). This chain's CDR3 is CASSYPKPTATEAFF. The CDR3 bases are TGTGCCAGCAGTTACCCGAAACCGACAGCGACTGAAGCTTTCTTT.

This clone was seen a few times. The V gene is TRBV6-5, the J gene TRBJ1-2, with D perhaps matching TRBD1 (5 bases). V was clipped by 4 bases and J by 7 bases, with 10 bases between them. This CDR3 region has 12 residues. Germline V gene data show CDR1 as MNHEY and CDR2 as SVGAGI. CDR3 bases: TGTGCCAGCAGTTCGCAGGGTTTTGGCTACACCTTC. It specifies CASSSQGFGYTF.

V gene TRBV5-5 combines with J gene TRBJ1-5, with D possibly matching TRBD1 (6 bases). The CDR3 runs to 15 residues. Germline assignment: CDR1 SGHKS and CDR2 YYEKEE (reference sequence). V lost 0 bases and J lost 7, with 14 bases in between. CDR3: CASSLERQAGQPQHF. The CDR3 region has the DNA TGTGCCAGCAGCTTGGAAAGACAGGCGGGGCAGCCCCAGCATTTT.

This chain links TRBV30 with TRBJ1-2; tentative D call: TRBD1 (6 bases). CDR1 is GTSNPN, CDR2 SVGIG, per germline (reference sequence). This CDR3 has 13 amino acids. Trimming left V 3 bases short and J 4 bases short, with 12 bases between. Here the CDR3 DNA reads TGTGCCTGGAGCCGTGACAGGTCCTATGGCTACACCTTC. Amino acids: CAWSRDRSYGYTF.